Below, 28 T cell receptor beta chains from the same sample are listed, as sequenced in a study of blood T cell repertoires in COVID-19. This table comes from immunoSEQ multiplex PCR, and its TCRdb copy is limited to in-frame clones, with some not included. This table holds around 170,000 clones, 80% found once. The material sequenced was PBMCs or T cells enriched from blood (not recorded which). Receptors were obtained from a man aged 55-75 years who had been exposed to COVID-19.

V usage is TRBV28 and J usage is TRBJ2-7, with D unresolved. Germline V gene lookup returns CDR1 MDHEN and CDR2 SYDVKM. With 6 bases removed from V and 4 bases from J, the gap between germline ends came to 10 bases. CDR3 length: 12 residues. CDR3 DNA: TGTGCCAGCAGACGTTCGAGATACGAGCAGTACTTC. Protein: CASRRSRYEQYF.

The CDR3 sequence is CASSLDSYNEQFF. CDR3 bases: TGTGCCAGCAGCTTAGACAGCTACAATGAGCAGTTCTTC. The chain couples TRBV7-9 to TRBJ2-1; D not resolved. Germline V gene data show CDR1 as SEHNR and CDR2 as FQNEAQ (reference sequence). Trimming left V 1 base short and J 3 bases short, with 4 bases between. This CDR3 has 13 amino acids.

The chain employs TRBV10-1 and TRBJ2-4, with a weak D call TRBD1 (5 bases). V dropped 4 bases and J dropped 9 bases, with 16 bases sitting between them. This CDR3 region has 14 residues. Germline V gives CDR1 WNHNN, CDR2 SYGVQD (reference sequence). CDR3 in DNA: TGCGCCAGCAGTGGCCCTCTCGGCCAGGGCATTCAGTACTTC. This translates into CASSGPLGQGIQYF.

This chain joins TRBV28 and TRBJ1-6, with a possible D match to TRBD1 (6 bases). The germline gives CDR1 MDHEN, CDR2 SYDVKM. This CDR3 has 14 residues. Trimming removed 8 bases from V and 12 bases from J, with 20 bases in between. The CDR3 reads CASLKDSAQGPLHF. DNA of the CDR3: TGTGCCAGCCTCAAGGACAGCGCCCAAGGACCCCTCCACTTT.

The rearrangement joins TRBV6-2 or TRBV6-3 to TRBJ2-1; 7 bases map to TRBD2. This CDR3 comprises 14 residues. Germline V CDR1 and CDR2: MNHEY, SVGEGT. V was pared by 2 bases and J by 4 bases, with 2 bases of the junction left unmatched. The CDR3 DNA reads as TGTGCCAGCAGTTACCAGCGGGAATACAATGAGCAGTTCTTC. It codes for CASSYQREYNEQFF.

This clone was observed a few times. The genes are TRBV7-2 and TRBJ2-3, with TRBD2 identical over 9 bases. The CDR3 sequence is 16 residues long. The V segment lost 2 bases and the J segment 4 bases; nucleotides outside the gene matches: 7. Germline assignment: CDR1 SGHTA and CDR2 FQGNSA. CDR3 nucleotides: TGTGCCAGCAGCTTAAACTGGGCTAGCGGGGCAGATACGCAGTATTTT. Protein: CASSLNWASGADTQYF. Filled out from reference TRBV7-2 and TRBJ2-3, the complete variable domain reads GAGVSQSPSNKVTEKGKDVELRCDPISGHTALYWYRQSLGQGLEFLIYFQGNSAPDKSGLPSDRFSAERTGGSVSTLTIQRTQQEDSAVYLCASSLNWASGADTQYFGPGTRLTVL.

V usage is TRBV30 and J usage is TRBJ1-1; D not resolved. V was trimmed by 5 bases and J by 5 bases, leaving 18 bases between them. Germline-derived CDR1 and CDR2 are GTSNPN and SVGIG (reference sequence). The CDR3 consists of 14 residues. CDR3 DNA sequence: TGTGCCTGGCGACTGGCGAGGGAGCGGACTGAAGCTTTCTTT. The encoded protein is CAWRLARERTEAFF.

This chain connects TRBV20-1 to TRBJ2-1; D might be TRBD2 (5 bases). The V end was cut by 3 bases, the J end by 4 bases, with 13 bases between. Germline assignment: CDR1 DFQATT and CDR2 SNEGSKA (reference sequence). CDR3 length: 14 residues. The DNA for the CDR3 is TGCAGTGCTAGTCGAGAGGGTGGTTACAATGAGCAGTTCTTC. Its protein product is CSASREGGYNEQFF.

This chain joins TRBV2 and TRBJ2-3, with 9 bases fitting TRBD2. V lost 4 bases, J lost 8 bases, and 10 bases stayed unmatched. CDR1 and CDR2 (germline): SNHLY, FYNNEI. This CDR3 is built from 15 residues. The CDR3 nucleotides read TGTGCCAGCAGTGGATGGGCTAGCGGGACGGGTACGCAGTATTTT. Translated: CASSGWASGTGTQYF.

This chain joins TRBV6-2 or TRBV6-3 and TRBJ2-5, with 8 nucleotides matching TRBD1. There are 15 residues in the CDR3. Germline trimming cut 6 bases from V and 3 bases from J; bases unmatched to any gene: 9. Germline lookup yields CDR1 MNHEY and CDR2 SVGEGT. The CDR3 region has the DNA TGTGCCAGCAGCCGAACCGGGACAGGAGAAGAGACCCAGTACTTC. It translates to CASSRTGTGEETQYF.

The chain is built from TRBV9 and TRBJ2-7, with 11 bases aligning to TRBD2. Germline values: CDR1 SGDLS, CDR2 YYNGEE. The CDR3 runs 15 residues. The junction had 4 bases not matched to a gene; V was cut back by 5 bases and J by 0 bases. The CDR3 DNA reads TGTGCCAGCAGTCGACTAGCGGGGCCCTCCTACGAGCAGTACTTC. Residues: CASSRLAGPSYEQYF.

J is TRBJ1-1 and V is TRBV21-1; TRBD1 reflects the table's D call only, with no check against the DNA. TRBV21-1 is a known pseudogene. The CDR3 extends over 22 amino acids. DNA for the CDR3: TGTGCCAGCAGCAAAGGCGACCAGGGTCTTTACCTAGGTGGGGTCATGAACACTGAAGCTTTCTTT. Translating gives CASSKGDQGLYLGGVMNTEAFF.

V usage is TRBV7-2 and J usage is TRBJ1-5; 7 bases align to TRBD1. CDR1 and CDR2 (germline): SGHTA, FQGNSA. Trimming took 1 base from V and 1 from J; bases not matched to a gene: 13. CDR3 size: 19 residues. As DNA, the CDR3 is TGTGCCAGCAGCTTAGTACACGTGACAGGGAGCTCCAGCAATCAGCCCCAGCATTTT. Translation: CASSLVHVTGSSSNQPQHF.

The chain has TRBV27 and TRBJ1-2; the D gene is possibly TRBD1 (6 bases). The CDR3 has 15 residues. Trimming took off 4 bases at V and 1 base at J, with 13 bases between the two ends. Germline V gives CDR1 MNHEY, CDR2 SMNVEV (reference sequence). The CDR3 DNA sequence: TGTGCCAGCAGTTCCGGACAGAGTTTTAACTATGGCTACACCTTC. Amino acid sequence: CASSSGQSFNYGYTF.

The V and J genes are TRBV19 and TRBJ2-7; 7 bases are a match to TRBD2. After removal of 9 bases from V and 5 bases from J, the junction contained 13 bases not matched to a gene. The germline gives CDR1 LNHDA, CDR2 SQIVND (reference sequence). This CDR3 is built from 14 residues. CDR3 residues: CASSVELASDEQYF. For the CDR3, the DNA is TGTGCCAGCAGCGTGGAACTAGCGTCGGACGAGCAGTACTTC.

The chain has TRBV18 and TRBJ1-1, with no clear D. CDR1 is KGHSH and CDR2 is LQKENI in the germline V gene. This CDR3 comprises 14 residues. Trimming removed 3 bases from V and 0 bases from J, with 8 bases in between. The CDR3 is CASSPQTLNTEAFF. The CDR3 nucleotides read TGTGCCAGCTCACCGCAGACATTGAACACTGAAGCTTTCTTT.

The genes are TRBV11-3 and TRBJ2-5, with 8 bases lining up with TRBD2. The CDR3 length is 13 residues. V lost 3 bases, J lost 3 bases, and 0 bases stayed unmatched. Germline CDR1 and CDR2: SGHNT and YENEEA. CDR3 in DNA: TGTGCCAGCAGCTTCGGGGGGGAAGAGACCCAGTACTTC. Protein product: CASSFGGEETQYF.

CDR3 DNA sequence: TGTGCCAGCAGTGAGCGGTTGGGGCTAGCGTCCGGGGAGCTGTTTTTT. It is translated as CASSERLGLASGELFF. The genes are TRBV6-1 and TRBJ2-2; a weak D match, TRBD2 (6 bases). The germline V gene encodes CDR1 MNHNS and CDR2 SASEGT. The CDR3 has 16 residues. Trimming pared 3 bases from V and 6 bases from J, leaving 17 bases between.

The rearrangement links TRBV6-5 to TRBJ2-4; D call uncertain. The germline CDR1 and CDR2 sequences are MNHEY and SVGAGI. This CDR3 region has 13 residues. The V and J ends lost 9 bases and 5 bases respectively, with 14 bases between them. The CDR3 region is CASSTVRQNIQYF. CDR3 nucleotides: TGTGCCAGTTCCACGGTCCGTCAAAACATTCAGTACTTC.

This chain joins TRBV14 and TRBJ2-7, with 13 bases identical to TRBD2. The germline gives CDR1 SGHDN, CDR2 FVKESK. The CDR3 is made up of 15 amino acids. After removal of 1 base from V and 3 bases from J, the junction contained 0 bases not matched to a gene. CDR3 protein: CASSQGTSGSYEQYF. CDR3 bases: TGTGCCAGCAGCCAAGGGACTAGCGGGAGCTACGAGCAGTACTTC.

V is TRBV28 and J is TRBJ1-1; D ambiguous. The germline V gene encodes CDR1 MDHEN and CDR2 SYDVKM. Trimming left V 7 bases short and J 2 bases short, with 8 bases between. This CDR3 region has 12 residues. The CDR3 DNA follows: TGTGCCAGCACCGACACCAACACTGAAGCTTTCTTT. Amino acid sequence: CASTDTNTEAFF.

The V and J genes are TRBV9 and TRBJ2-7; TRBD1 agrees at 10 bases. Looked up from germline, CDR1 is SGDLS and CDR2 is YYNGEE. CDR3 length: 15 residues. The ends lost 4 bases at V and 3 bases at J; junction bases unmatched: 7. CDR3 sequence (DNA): TGTGCCAGCAGCCCCGCCGGGACAGGGGACTACGAGCAGTACTTC. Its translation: CASSPAGTGDYEQYF.

CDR3 loop: CAWSAGTDTEAFF. As DNA, the CDR3 is TGTGCCTGGAGTGCCGGGACAGATACGGAAGCTTTCTTT. The chain has TRBV30 and TRBJ1-1; 7 bases align to TRBD1. CDR3 length: 13 residues. The germline V gene has CDR1 GTSNPN and CDR2 SVGIG (reference sequence). V was clipped by 1 base and J by 8 bases; unmatched bases: 7.

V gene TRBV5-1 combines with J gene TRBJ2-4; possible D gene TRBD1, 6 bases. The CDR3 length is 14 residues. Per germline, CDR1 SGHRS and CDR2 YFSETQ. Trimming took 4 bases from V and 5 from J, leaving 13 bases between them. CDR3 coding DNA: TGCGCCAGCAGCGGGACACAGGCTCAAAACATTCAGTACTTC. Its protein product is CASSGTQAQNIQYF.

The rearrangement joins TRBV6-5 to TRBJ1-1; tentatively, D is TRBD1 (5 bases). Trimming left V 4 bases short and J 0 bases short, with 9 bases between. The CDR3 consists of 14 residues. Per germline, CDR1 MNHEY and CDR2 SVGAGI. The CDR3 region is CASSWGRLNTEAFF. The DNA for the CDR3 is TGTGCCAGCAGTTGGGGCAGGTTGAACACTGAAGCTTTCTTT.

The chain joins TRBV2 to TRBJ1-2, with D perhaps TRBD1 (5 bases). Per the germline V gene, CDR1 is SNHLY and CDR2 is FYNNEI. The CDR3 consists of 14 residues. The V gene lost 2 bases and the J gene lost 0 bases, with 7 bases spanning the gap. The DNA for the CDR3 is TGTGCCAGCAGTGAACAGGGAACTAACTATGGCTACACCTTC. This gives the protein CASSEQGTNYGYTF.

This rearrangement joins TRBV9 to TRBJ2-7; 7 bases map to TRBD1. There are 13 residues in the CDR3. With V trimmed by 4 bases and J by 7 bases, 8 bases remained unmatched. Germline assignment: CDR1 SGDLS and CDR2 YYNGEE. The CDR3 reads CASSYTGVGEQYF. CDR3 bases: TGTGCCAGCAGCTACACAGGGGTTGGGGAGCAGTACTTC.

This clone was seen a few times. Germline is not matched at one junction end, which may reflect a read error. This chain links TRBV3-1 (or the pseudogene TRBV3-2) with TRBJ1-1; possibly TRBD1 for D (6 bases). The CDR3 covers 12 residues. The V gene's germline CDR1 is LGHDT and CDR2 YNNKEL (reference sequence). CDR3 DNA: TGTGCCAGCAGTCAAGGGGGGCCTGAAGCTTTCTTT. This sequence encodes CASSQGGPEAFF.